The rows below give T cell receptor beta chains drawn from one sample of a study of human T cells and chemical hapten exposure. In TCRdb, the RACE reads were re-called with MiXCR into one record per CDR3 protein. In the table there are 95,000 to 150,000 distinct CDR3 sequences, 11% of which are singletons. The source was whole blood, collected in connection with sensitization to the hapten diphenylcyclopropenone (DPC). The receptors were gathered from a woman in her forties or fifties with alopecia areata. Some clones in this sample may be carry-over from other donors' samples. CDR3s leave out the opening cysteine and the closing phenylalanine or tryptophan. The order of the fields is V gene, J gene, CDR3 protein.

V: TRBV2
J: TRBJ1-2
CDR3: ASSEEWQGYGYT

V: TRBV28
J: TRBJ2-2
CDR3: ASTTSLPGELF

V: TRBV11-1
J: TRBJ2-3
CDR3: ASSALPGIISDTQY

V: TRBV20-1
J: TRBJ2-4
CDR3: SARDSGGANIQY

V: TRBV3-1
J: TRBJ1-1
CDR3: ASTTRSSYTEAF

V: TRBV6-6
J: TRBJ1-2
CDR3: ATRTDLNYGYT

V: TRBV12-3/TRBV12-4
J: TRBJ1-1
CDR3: ASRGRRYTEAF

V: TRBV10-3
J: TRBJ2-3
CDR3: AISEVERGVQRTSTDTQY

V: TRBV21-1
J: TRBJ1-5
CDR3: ASSSGDDQPQH

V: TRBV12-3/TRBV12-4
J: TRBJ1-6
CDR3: ASSLTGGSPLH

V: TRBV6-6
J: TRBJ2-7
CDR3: ASSAGDREYEQY

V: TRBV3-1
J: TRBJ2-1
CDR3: ASSPRTGWVNEQF

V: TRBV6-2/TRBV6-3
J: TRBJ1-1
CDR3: ASSPSGPETEAF

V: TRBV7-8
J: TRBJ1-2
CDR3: ASSSFSYNYGYT

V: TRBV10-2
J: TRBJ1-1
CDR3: ASCRERTTEAF

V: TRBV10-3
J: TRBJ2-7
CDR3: AISESAYEQY

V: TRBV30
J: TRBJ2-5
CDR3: AWSMTSGPQETQY

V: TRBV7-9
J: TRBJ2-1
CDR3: ASSLEGGLPHNEQF

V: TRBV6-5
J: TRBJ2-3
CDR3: ASRVGSAGDTQY

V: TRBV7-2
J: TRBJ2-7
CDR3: ASSSTALAGGREQY

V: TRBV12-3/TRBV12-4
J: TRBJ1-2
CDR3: ASSLFGTGDGYT

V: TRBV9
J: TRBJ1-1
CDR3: ASSVGPGGTEAF

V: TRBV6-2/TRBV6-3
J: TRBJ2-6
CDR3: ASSYSVHNVLT

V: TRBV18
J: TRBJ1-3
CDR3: ASSPWGRAGNTIY

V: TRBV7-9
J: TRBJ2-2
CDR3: ASSSPGQGSTPDTGELF

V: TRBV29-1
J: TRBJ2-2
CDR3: SVDAANTGELF

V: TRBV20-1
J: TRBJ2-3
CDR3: SALPPAGGQGDTQY

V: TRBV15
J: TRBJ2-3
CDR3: ATSSALEAAPFLPSTDTQY

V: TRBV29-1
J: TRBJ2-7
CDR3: SVEGTGFSYEQY

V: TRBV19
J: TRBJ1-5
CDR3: ASSKQGGNQPQH

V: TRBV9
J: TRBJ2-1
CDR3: ASSVGFTYNEQF

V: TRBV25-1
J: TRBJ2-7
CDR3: ASRPPGGRQY

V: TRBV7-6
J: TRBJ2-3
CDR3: ASSLPKKGSEDTDTQY

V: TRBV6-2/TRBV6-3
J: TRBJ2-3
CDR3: ASSYFGTGGLDTQY

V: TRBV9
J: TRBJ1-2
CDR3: ASRPVGDYGYT

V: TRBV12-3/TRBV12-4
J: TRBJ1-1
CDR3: ASSLDGTEAF

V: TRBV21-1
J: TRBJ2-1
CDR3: ASSKGRSWW

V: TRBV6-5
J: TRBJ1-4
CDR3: ASSLRRTTNEKLF

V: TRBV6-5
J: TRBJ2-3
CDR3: ASSPLAGTSDTQY

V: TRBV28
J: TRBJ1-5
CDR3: ASIPSTGGFSNQPQH

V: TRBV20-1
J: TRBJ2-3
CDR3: SAPRLAGNTDTQY

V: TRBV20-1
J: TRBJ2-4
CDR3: SARQQAKNIQY

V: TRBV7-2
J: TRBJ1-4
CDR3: ASRAGPQEKLF

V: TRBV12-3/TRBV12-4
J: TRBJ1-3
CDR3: ASSTRQFSGNTIY

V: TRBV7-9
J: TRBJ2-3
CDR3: ASNAGQGRTDTQY

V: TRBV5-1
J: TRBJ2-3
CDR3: ASSLGMSADTQY

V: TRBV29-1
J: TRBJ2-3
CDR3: SARGSDTQY

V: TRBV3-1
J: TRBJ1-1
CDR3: ASSQEHSLGGTEAF

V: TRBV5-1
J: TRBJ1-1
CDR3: ASSLFEDTEAF

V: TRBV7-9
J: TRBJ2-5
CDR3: ASSLLLGTETQY